This TCR beta chain derives from a study of T cells in Graves' hyperthyroidism and ophthalmopathy. This clonotype has at least ten counts. What it recognizes is unknown. General observations from the study: Most thyroid clonotypes expanded above 0.001 were also detected in blood.

The CDR3 spans 11 residues. The V gene's germline CDR1 is MDHEN and CDR2 SYDVKM. The V end was cut by 5 bases, the J end by 7 bases, with 8 bases between. Amplification of TCR beta CDR3 regions was performed using RNA transcripts as template. When the TCR CDR3 underwent first-round RT-PCR, the HTBI primer set was used. TCRdb re-derived calls from the multiplex PCR reads in MiXCR, one entry per CDR3 protein. The sample records approximately 560,000 distinct CDR3 sequences, 15% to 17% being singletons. The sequence was obtained from a woman aged 30 to 39 with Graves' hyperthyroidism. This chain links TRBV28 with TRBJ1-1; D might be TRBD1 (5 bases). Sample: blood. In nucleotides, the CDR3 is TGTGCCAGCAGTGCGACAGATGAAGCTTTCTTT. Protein sequence: CASSATDEAFF.